The 20 T cell receptor beta chains presented below share a single source sample, sequenced in a study of blood T cell repertoires in COVID-19. The data were produced by immunoSEQ multiplex PCR, yet TCRdb's version contains in-frame clones alone and is incomplete. The sample yields under 350,000 clones, over 85% seen once. Source material: peripheral blood. The source of these receptors is a woman aged 25 to 39 with COVID-19, enrolled during active disease.

The chain combines TRBV6-5 with TRBJ2-2, with D perhaps TRBD1 (5 bases). V dropped 2 bases and J dropped 6 bases, with 10 bases sitting between them. This CDR3 region has 14 residues. Germline CDR1 and CDR2: MNHEY and SVGAGI. The CDR3 sequence is CASSYVQGSGELFF. The CDR3 DNA follows: TGTGCCAGCAGTTACGTCCAGGGATCCGGGGAGCTGTTTTTT.

The genes are TRBV11-2 and TRBJ2-1; D remains ambiguous. The CDR3 contains 14 residues. CDR1 is SGHAT, CDR2 FQNNGV, per germline. V lost 3 bases, J lost 0 bases, and 6 bases lay in between. The CDR3 reads CASSLGPSYNEQFF. The CDR3 coding sequence is TGTGCCAGCAGCTTGGGCCCCTCCTACAATGAGCAGTTCTTC.

The chain combines TRBV29-1 with TRBJ1-2; D perhaps matches TRBD1 (6 bases). Trimming shortened V by 3 bases and J by 8 bases, and 13 bases separated the two germline ends. The CDR3 loop spans 12 amino acids. Germline V gives CDR1 SQVTM, CDR2 ANQGSEA. Here the CDR3 reads CSVDFRGRGYTF. The CDR3 DNA follows: TGCAGCGTTGATTTCAGGGGAAGAGGCTACACCTTC.

The chain links TRBV6-6 to TRBJ1-3, with D possibly being TRBD1 (6 bases). Trimming stripped 10 bases from V and 4 bases from J, with 20 bases between. Germline CDR1 and CDR2: MNHNY and SVGAGI (reference sequence). This CDR3 comprises 15 residues. The CDR3 DNA reads as TGTGCCACCGGGGACACGACCCGGACGGGAAACACCATATATTTT. Translating it yields CATGDTTRTGNTIYF.

CDR3 loop: CASNDPAGRIYQPQHF. For the CDR3, the DNA is TGTGCCAGTAATGATCCGGCAGGGAGGATCTATCAGCCCCAGCATTTT. The genes are TRBV19 and TRBJ1-5; D perhaps matches TRBD1 (5 bases). V dropped 7 bases and J dropped 5 bases, with 21 bases sitting between them. The CDR3 spans 16 residues. Germline V CDR1 and CDR2: LNHDA, SQIVND (reference sequence).

A remark on this clone: Other nucleotide sequences from this sample produce the same CDR3. J is TRBJ2-5 and V is TRBV5-4; TRBD1 aligns across 7 bases. V gave up 4 bases and J gave up 2 bases; unmatched junction bases: 2. Germline V CDR1 and CDR2: SGHNT, YYREEE (reference sequence). This CDR3 is 13 amino acids long. The CDR3 DNA is TGTGCCAGCAGCAGGGACAGACAAGAGACCCAGTACTTC. Its protein product is CASSRDRQETQYF.

The chain combines TRBV7-8 with TRBJ2-5; no definite D call. Germline CDR1 is SGHVS and CDR2 is FQNEAQ. The CDR3 length is 12 residues. V lost 1 base and J 7 bases, leaving 7 bases between the germline ends. The CDR3 reads CASSLGLATQYF. The CDR3, as DNA: TGTGCCAGCAGCTTAGGACTGGCGACCCAGTACTTC.

The chain is built from TRBV6-5 and TRBJ2-7; TRBD2 matches 9 bases. Trimming removed 7 bases from V and 7 bases from J; junction bases left unmatched: 8. The CDR3 loop spans 13 amino acids. CDR1 MNHEY and CDR2 SVGAGI come from the germline V gene. CDR3 sequence (DNA): TGTGCCAGCAAGCTCCTGCGGGGGGGGGAGCAGTACGTC. It encodes CASKLLRGGEQYV.

The V gene is TRBV10-3, the J gene TRBJ1-1; D is undetermined. V shed 11 bases and J shed 0 bases, with 13 bases lying between them. This CDR3 has 13 residues. Per the germline V gene, CDR1 is ENHRY and CDR2 is SYGVKD. The CDR3 is CAVGVFMNTEAFF. In DNA, the CDR3 is TGTGCCGTCGGAGTATTCATGAACACTGAAGCTTTCTTT.

This clone was found once. The chain carries TRBV29-1 and TRBJ2-5; D is unclear. The CDR3 has 14 residues. Germline V gives CDR1 SQVTM, CDR2 ANQGSEA. The V end was cut by 0 bases, the J end by 0 bases, with 8 bases between. The CDR3 loop reads CSVEDAVNQETQYF. The CDR3 coding sequence is TGCAGCGTTGAAGATGCAGTGAACCAAGAGACCCAGTACTTC.

The V gene is TRBV10-3, the J gene TRBJ2-3; TRBD1 matches 9 bases. Trimming took 11 bases from V and 3 from J; bases not matched to a gene: 9. The CDR3 totals 14 residues. CDR1 ENHRY and CDR2 SYGVKD come from the germline V gene. CDR3 in amino acids: CAFWTGVGTDTQYF. In DNA form, the CDR3 reads TGTGCCTTCTGGACAGGGGTGGGAACAGATACGCAGTATTTT.

The genes are TRBV28 and TRBJ1-2, with 7 nucleotides matching TRBD1. The CDR3 is 16 residues long. J gave up 4 bases and V 6 bases, and 14 bases lay outside the gene matches. CDR1 is MDHEN and CDR2 is SYDVKM in the germline V gene. CDR3 nucleotide sequence: TGTGCCAGCAGCTCGAACCCACCACAGGGGTTCTATGGCTACACCTTC. Translated, it gives CASSSNPPQGFYGYTF.

The chain joins TRBV13 to TRBJ1-1, with 7 bases that match TRBD1. CDR3 length equals 13 residues. CDR1 and CDR2 from the germline V gene are PRHDT and FYEKMQ (reference sequence). Germline trimming cut 5 bases from V and 4 bases from J; bases unmatched to any gene: 4. The DNA of the CDR3 is TGTGCCAGCAGCCCCTCAGGGGGCACTGAAGCTTTCTTT. It yields the protein CASSPSGGTEAFF.

The J gene is TRBJ1-2, the V gene TRBV5-4; TRBD1 matches at 7 bases. This CDR3 is built from 14 residues. Per the germline V gene, CDR1 is SGHNT and CDR2 is YYREEE (reference sequence). The V gene end was trimmed by 6 bases and the J gene end by 8 bases; junction bases not matched to a gene: 13. The CDR3 loop reads CASNIQAGRGGYTF. For the CDR3, the DNA is TGTGCCAGCAACATACAGGCAGGCAGGGGGGGCTACACCTTC.

The chain links TRBV7-9 to TRBJ2-2; tentative D call: TRBD2 (6 bases). Germline-derived CDR1 and CDR2 are SEHNR and FQNEAQ (reference sequence). V lost 5 bases, J lost 1 base, and 11 bases lay in between. The CDR3 spans 15 residues. CDR3 in amino acids: CASSLTSVNTGELFF. For the CDR3, the DNA is TGTGCCAGCAGCCTGACTAGTGTGAACACCGGGGAGCTGTTTTTT.

This chain links TRBV5-5 with TRBJ1-1; D ambiguous. CDR3 length: 13 residues. Germline CDR1 and CDR2: SGHKS and YYEKEE (reference sequence). The V and J ends lost 0 bases and 4 bases respectively, with 7 bases between them. The DNA of the CDR3 is TGTGCCAGCAGCTTGGACGGGGTCACTGAAGCTTTCTTT. Amino acids: CASSLDGVTEAFF.

V gene TRBV19 combines with J gene TRBJ1-1; no clear D gene. Germline assignment: CDR1 LNHDA and CDR2 SQIVND (reference sequence). There are 14 residues in the CDR3. V dropped 3 bases and J dropped 0 bases, with 8 bases sitting between them. The CDR3 DNA follows: TGTGCCAGTAGTATCGCCAGTCTGAACACTGAAGCTTTCTTT. It translates to CASSIASLNTEAFF.

This clone was found once. The genes are TRBV5-4 and TRBJ1-1; TRBD1 might be the D (5 bases). The CDR3 length is 15 residues. Germline-derived CDR1 and CDR2 are SGHNT and YYREEE (reference sequence). V lost 1 base, J lost 4 bases, and 14 bases lay in between. The CDR3 DNA reads TGTGCCAGCAGCTTGCAGTTGGGGGGAGTCACTGAAGCTTTCTTT. This translates into CASSLQLGGVTEAFF. Using reference TRBV5-4 and TRBJ1-1 for the parts outside the CDR3, the full variable domain is ETGVTQSPTHLIKTRGQQVTLRCSSQSGHNTVSWYQQALGQGPQFIFQYYREEENGRGNFPPRFSGLQFPNYSSELNVNALELDDSALYLCASSLQLGGVTEAFFGQGTRLTVV.

The table lists this clone with a few counts. V and J are TRBV18 and TRBJ1-3; TRBD1 is a possible D gene (5 bases). Germline V gene data show CDR1 as KGHSH and CDR2 as LQKENI. V was clipped by 6 bases and J by 5 bases, with 14 bases between them. This CDR3 region has 14 residues. The DNA of the CDR3 is TGTGCCAGCTCGTCCTTGGAGGGACGAAACACCATATATTTT. Protein sequence: CASSSLEGRNTIYF.

The V and J genes are TRBV6-5 and TRBJ1-2, with 11 bases matching TRBD1. The germline gives CDR1 MNHEY, CDR2 SVGAGI. This CDR3 comprises 13 residues. Trimming removed 5 bases from V and 7 bases from J; junction bases left unmatched: 3. As DNA, the CDR3 is TGTGCCAGCAGTAGGGGACAGGGGGGTGGCTACACCTTC. Amino acid sequence: CASSRGQGGGYTF.